These 31 T cell receptor beta chains share one sample of origin, sequenced in a study of blood T cell repertoires in COVID-19. Sequencing used immunoSEQ multiplex PCR; TCRdb keeps in-frame clones, though not all of them. The sample contains roughly 250,000 clones, 82% of which appear only once. Sequenced: peripheral blood. The origin of the receptors is an elderly woman with active or convalescent COVID-19.

This clone was detected once. V gene TRBV6-5 combines with J gene TRBJ2-1; 11 bases match TRBD2. Germline V CDR1 and CDR2: MNHEY, SVGAGI. V was clipped by 7 bases and J by 4 bases; unmatched bases: 6. This CDR3 is 15 amino acids long. CDR3 coding DNA: TGTGCCAGCACTATAGCGGGGGGGCCATACAATGAGCAGTTCTTC. Its protein is CASTIAGGPYNEQFF.

This chain uses TRBV3-1 (or the pseudogene TRBV3-2) with TRBJ1-2; D gene uncertain. Germline V lookup: CDR1 LGHDT, CDR2 YNNKEL (reference sequence). The CDR3 runs to 14 residues. V was pared by 1 base and J by 0 bases, with 6 bases between. The CDR3 protein is CASSQGATNYGYTF. CDR3 DNA: TGTGCCAGCAGCCAAGGGGCGACTAACTATGGCTACACCTTC.

This clone was found a few times. The gene calls are TRBV27 and TRBJ1-1, with 8 bases matching TRBD1. The CDR3 is made up of 15 amino acids. After removal of 5 bases from V and 5 bases from J, the junction contained 10 bases not matched to a gene. Germline V gene lookup returns CDR1 MNHEY and CDR2 SMNVEV (reference sequence). The CDR3 DNA follows: TGTGCCAGCAGTACCCGGGACAGGCCGCGGACTGAAGCTTTCTTT. Its protein is CASSTRDRPRTEAFF.

The V gene is TRBV2, the J gene TRBJ2-3; 8 nucleotides agree with TRBD1. The CDR3 is 14 amino acids. Germline trimming cut 9 bases from V and 4 bases from J; bases unmatched to any gene: 9. CDR1 and CDR2 from the germline V gene are SNHLY and FYNNEI. The CDR3 DNA is TGTGCCAGTAAGACAGGGGCAGTATCAGATACGCAGTATTTT. Encoded protein: CASKTGAVSDTQYF. The full variable domain, its missing parts supplied by reference TRBV2 and TRBJ2-3, is EPEVTQTPSHQVTQMGQEVILRCVPISNHLYFYWYRQILGQKVEFLVSFYNNEISEKSEIFDDQFSVERPDGSNFTLKIRSTKLEDSAMYFCASKTGAVSDTQYFGPGTRLTVL.

The chain recombines TRBV19 with TRBJ2-7, with TRBD1 matching over 8 bases. CDR1 is LNHDA and CDR2 is SQIVND in the germline V gene (reference sequence). The CDR3 consists of 14 residues. J was trimmed by 2 bases and V by 6 bases; bases with no gene match: 6. CDR3 sequence reads: CASSRQGLTYEQYF. CDR3 DNA: TGTGCCAGTAGCCGACAGGGGCTTACCTACGAGCAGTACTTC.

The rearrangement joins TRBV6-6 to TRBJ1-1; D is unclear. The CDR3 has 14 residues. V was shortened by 5 bases and J by 5 bases, with 15 bases between the two germline ends. Germline V lookup: CDR1 MNHNY, CDR2 SVGAGI (reference sequence). The CDR3: CASSGVFGRTEAFF. The DNA for the CDR3 is TGTGCCAGCAGTGGGGTTTTCGGGAGAACTGAAGCTTTCTTT.

The chain is built from TRBV3-1 (or the pseudogene TRBV3-2) and TRBJ2-1; D gene uncertain. V was cut by 1 base and J by 10 bases, with 8 bases left in between. The CDR3 covers 12 residues. Germline values: CDR1 LGHDT, CDR2 YNNKEL (reference sequence). CDR3 in DNA: TGTGCCAGCAGCCAAGTGTCCAGGGAGCAGTTCTTC. It codes for CASSQVSREQFF.

This clone showed up just once. The chain joins TRBV6-1 to TRBJ2-7; 7 nucleotides agree with TRBD1. The CDR3 loop spans 17 amino acids. V gave up 3 bases and J gave up 6 bases; unmatched junction bases: 17. CDR1 MNHNS and CDR2 SASEGT come from the germline V gene. The CDR3 spells CASSDPSRGRFLSEQYF. CDR3 bases: TGTGCCAGCAGTGACCCCTCTAGGGGGCGGTTTTTAAGCGAGCAGTACTTC.

The sample holds one count of this clone. V and J are TRBV6-5 and TRBJ1-1; TRBD1 aligns across 8 bases. Trimming at V came to 9 bases and at J to 1 base, leaving 7 bases not matched to a gene. This CDR3 has 14 residues. Germline V gene lookup returns CDR1 MNHEY and CDR2 SVGAGI. CDR3 protein: CASSVGQANTEAFF. DNA of the CDR3: TGTGCCAGTTCCGTGGGACAGGCGAACACTGAAGCTTTCTTT.

This clone was picked up one time. The rearrangement joins TRBV12-3 or TRBV12-4 to TRBJ2-3; D is ambiguous. CDR3 length equals 13 residues. Between the trimmed V and J ends, which lost 6 bases and 6 bases, there was a span of 13 bases. CDR3 sequence (DNA): TGTGCCAGCAGCTCAGATGTGTCGGATACGCAGTATTTT. Amino acid sequence: CASSSDVSDTQYF.

This clone was observed a single time. V is TRBV6-5 and J is TRBJ1-1; a weak D match, TRBD1 (5 bases). V was pared by 5 bases and J by 0 bases, with 10 bases between. The CDR3 runs 14 residues. Germline V gene sequence: CDR1 MNHEY, CDR2 SVGAGI. CDR3 protein: CASSPRALNTEAFF. DNA of the CDR3: TGTGCCAGCAGTCCCAGGGCCTTGAACACTGAAGCTTTCTTT.

This chain connects TRBV2 to TRBJ1-4; 11 bases line up with TRBD1. CDR1 and CDR2 from the germline V gene are SNHLY and FYNNEI. The V segment lost 6 bases and the J segment 4 bases; nucleotides outside the gene matches: 13. The CDR3 has 18 amino acids. CDR3 nucleotide sequence: TGTGCCAGCAGGGTAAGGACAGGGGGCCCCGAGGGTAATGAAAAACTGTTTTTT. This encodes CASRVRTGGPEGNEKLFF.

The V gene is TRBV9, the J gene TRBJ2-3; 8 positions agree with TRBD2. V trimming: 4 bases; J trimming: 2 bases; junction bases outside the gene matches: 6. The CDR3 loop spans 15 amino acids. Germline CDR1 and CDR2: SGDLS and YYNGEE. In DNA form, the CDR3 reads TGTGCCAGCAGCTGGGTCGGGGGGGCCACAGATACGCAGTATTTT. This sequence encodes CASSWVGGATDTQYF.

This chain connects TRBV29-1 to TRBJ1-2; D is possibly TRBD1 (5 bases). Germline lookup yields CDR1 SQVTM and CDR2 ANQGSEA. V was shortened by 1 base and J by 8 bases, with 14 bases between the two germline ends. CDR3 size: 13 residues. In nucleotides, the CDR3 is TGCAGCGTTGAAGTCGGTCCAGGGCACGGCTACACCTTC. As protein: CSVEVGPGHGYTF. Full variable domain (missing parts from reference TRBV29-1 and TRBJ1-2): SAVISQKPSRDICQRGTSLTIQCQVDSQVTMMFWYRQQPGQSLTLIATANQGSEATYESGFVIDKFPISRPNLTFSTLTVSNMSPEDSSIYLCSVEVGPGHGYTFGSGTRLTVV.

V gene TRBV9 combines with J gene TRBJ2-1; 9 bases are a match to TRBD2. Germline V lookup: CDR1 SGDLS, CDR2 YYNGEE. The V gene end was trimmed by 4 bases and the J gene end by 2 bases; junction bases not matched to a gene: 4. The CDR3 is 15 amino acids. The CDR3 loop reads CASSPSGTTYNEQFF. The CDR3 nucleotides are TGTGCCAGCAGCCCTAGCGGGACGACCTACAATGAGCAGTTCTTC.

V usage is TRBV5-1 and J usage is TRBJ2-3; maybe TRBD1 (5 bases). Germline V gene lookup returns CDR1 SGHRS and CDR2 YFSETQ. Between the trimmed V and J ends, which lost 0 bases and 4 bases, there was a span of 15 bases. This CDR3 spans 16 amino acids. CDR3 sequence: CASSLGPTGNADTQYF. CDR3 bases: TGCGCCAGCAGCTTGGGCCCTACAGGAAACGCAGATACGCAGTATTTT.

The V call is TRBV28, the J call TRBJ1-1; 7 nucleotides line up with TRBD1. V shed 1 base, J shed 1 base, and the junction held 3 bases outside the gene matches. CDR3 size: 15 residues. Germline V gene sequence: CDR1 MDHEN, CDR2 SYDVKM. CDR3 in amino acids: CASSLLGQKNTEAFF. CDR3 DNA sequence: TGTGCCAGCAGTTTATTGGGACAGAAGAACACTGAAGCTTTCTTT. The complete variable domain, with remaining parts taken from reference TRBV28 and TRBJ1-1, reads DVKVTQSSRYLVKRTGEKVFLECVQDMDHENMFWYRQDPGLGLRLIYFSYDVKMKEKGDIPEGYSVSREKKERFSLILESASTNQTSMYLCASSLLGQKNTEAFFGQGTRLTVV.

As to this clone: Additional DNA sequences in this sample encode the identical CDR3. This chain uses TRBV28 with TRBJ1-2; the match to TRBD1 covers 9 bases. J was trimmed by 2 bases and V by 6 bases; bases with no gene match: 4. Germline-derived CDR1 and CDR2 are MDHEN and SYDVKM. CDR3 length: 14 amino acids. CDR3 residues: CASSRTGANYGYTF. In DNA, the CDR3 is TGTGCCAGCAGCCGGACAGGGGCCAACTATGGCTACACCTTC.

The chain is built from TRBV2 and TRBJ1-4, with TRBD1 matching over 10 bases. The V gene end was trimmed by 6 bases and the J gene end by 7 bases; junction bases not matched to a gene: 8. Germline loops: CDR1 SNHLY, CDR2 FYNNEI. CDR3 length: 15 residues. This CDR3 is CASRQDRGRGEKLFF. The CDR3 region has the DNA TGTGCCAGCAGGCAAGACAGGGGGCGAGGTGAAAAACTGTTTTTT.

The J gene is TRBJ2-1, the V gene TRBV29-1, with 10 bases matching TRBD2. J lost 4 bases, V lost 4 bases, and 4 bases had no gene match. Germline V gene data show CDR1 as SQVTM and CDR2 as ANQGSEA. The CDR3 is made up of 14 amino acids. The CDR3 DNA reads TGCAGCGTTGTTACTAGCGGGACTTACAATGAGCAGTTCTTC. It specifies CSVVTSGTYNEQFF.

The CDR3 reads CASSLGDSTEAFF. CDR3 nucleotides: TGTGCCAGCAGTTTAGGGGACAGCACTGAAGCTTTCTTT. This rearrangement joins TRBV12-3 or TRBV12-4 to TRBJ1-1; 7 bases match TRBD1. V trimming: 1 base; J trimming: 4 bases; junction bases outside the gene matches: 0. This CDR3 comprises 13 residues.

This sequence joins TRBV5-6 and TRBJ2-7, with 9 nucleotides matching TRBD2. V shed 0 bases, J shed 6 bases, and the junction held 1 base outside the gene matches. The germline V gene has CDR1 SGHDT and CDR2 YYEEEE. CDR3 length equals 13 residues. The CDR3 here is CASSLVSGGEQYF. CDR3 bases: TGTGCCAGCAGCTTGGTTAGCGGGGGCGAGCAGTACTTC. The whole variable domain, remainder taken from reference TRBV5-6 and TRBJ2-7, is DAGVTQSPTHLIKTRGQQVTLRCSPKSGHDTVSWYQQALGQGPQFIFQYYEEEERQRGNFPDRFSGHQFPNYSSELNVNALLLGDSALYLCASSLVSGGEQYFGPGTRLTVT.

The chain is built from TRBV28 and TRBJ2-7, with 9 bases lining up with TRBD1. V was clipped by 6 bases and J by 3 bases; unmatched bases: 6. CDR3 length: 14 residues. Germline CDR1 MDHEN, CDR2 SYDVKM. In DNA form, the CDR3 reads TGTGCCAGCAGAAAACAGGGGGCAGACTACGAGCAGTACTTC. This codes for CASRKQGADYEQYF.

V gene TRBV5-1 combines with J gene TRBJ1-2, with D perhaps TRBD1 (6 bases). The CDR3 is made up of 17 amino acids. V was cut by 0 bases and J by 0 bases, with 15 bases left in between. The germline CDR1 and CDR2 sequences are SGHRS and YFSETQ. The CDR3 DNA reads as TGCGCCAGCAGCTTGGGGGCCGGGACACCAGCTAACTATGGCTACACCTTC. Protein sequence: CASSLGAGTPANYGYTF.

The J gene is TRBJ2-2, the V gene TRBV7-9; tentatively, D is TRBD1 (6 bases). V lost 5 bases to trimming and J lost 4 bases, with 14 bases between them. Germline lookup yields CDR1 SEHNR and CDR2 FQNEAQ (reference sequence). The CDR3 has 15 residues. CDR3 in amino acids: CASSPGTILTGELFF. The CDR3 DNA sequence: TGTGCCAGCAGCCCCGGGACAATTCTCACCGGGGAGCTGTTTTTT.

The chain links TRBV19 to TRBJ2-6; D gene uncertain. This CDR3 has 15 residues. CDR1 LNHDA and CDR2 SQIVND come from the germline V gene (reference sequence). V lost 5 bases, J lost 0 bases, and 8 bases lay in between. The CDR3 region is CASSRWLSGANVLTF. CDR3 sequence (DNA): TGTGCCAGTAGTCGTTGGCTCTCTGGGGCCAACGTCCTGACTTTC.

J is TRBJ2-1 and V is TRBV4-2; D is undetermined. Trimming cost V 0 bases and J 7 bases, with 16 bases left between them. The germline CDR1 and CDR2 sequences are LGHNA and YNFKEQ. The length of the CDR3 is 16 residues. The CDR3, as DNA: TGTGCCAGCAGCCAAGATCGTTCTGCGGCAAGGAATGAGCAGTTCTTC. It translates to CASSQDRSAARNEQFF.

V gene TRBV19 combines with J gene TRBJ2-3; 8 bases match TRBD1. The CDR3 spans 16 residues. Germline V gene data show CDR1 as LNHDA and CDR2 as SQIVND (reference sequence). V gave up 6 bases and J gave up 2 bases; unmatched junction bases: 10. The chain's CDR3 is CASRRSGGRDTDTQYF. DNA of the CDR3: TGTGCCAGTAGACGATCAGGGGGCCGGGACACAGATACGCAGTATTTT.

This chain uses TRBV19 with TRBJ2-5, with D perhaps matching TRBD2 (6 bases). CDR3 length: 14 residues. With 3 bases removed from V and 3 bases from J, the gap between germline ends came to 11 bases. The germline V gene has CDR1 LNHDA and CDR2 SQIVND (reference sequence). CDR3 sequence reads: CASSIGRGKETQYF. DNA for the CDR3: TGTGCCAGTAGTATCGGGAGAGGTAAAGAGACCCAGTACTTC.

V is TRBV5-1 and J is TRBJ1-1; D not resolved. V lost 0 bases and J 2 bases, leaving 8 bases between the germline ends. The CDR3 has 14 residues. The germline gives CDR1 SGHRS, CDR2 YFSETQ. The CDR3 loop reads CASSLVAGNTEAFF. In DNA, the CDR3 is TGCGCCAGCAGCTTGGTAGCGGGTAACACTGAAGCTTTCTTT. Looking up the rest from reference TRBV5-1 and TRBJ1-1 gives the full variable domain: KAGVTQTPRYLIKTRGQQVTLSCSPISGHRSVSWYQQTPGQGLQFLFEYFSETQRNKGNFPGRFSGRQFSNSRSEMNVSTLELGDSALYLCASSLVAGNTEAFFGQGTRLTVV.

This clone was seen more than once but under ten times. The chain is built from TRBV5-1 and TRBJ2-7, with 12 bases identical to TRBD1. From germline, CDR1 is SGHRS and CDR2 YFSETQ. The CDR3 loop spans 15 amino acids. The V gene end was trimmed by 2 bases and the J gene end by 5 bases; junction bases not matched to a gene: 5. The CDR3 region has the DNA TGCGCCAGCAGCTTCCCCGGGACAGGGGGCGACGAGCAGTACTTC. Translation: CASSFPGTGGDEQYF.